The subject of this entry is one T cell receptor beta chain. Antigen: not known. The data were obtained in a study of cytomegalovirus exposure and HLA in healthy donors. The PCR employed 60 Vbeta primers together with 13 Jbeta primers. Original analysis: About 10 million of 75 million to 85 million unique TCR beta chains were shared, per a later count. Data came from immunoSEQ multiplex PCR; TCRdb stores just in-frame clones and leaves some out. V, J and clone size are those of that table, while D and trimming were read from the DNA. The sample lists 200,000 to 250,000 clones; 82% were seen once. Overall study results and limits: Reports described diagnosis of cytomegalovirus status by the classifier as highly specific and sensitive. Some V segments, including TRBV6-2 and TRBV6-3, were excluded as indistinguishable. DRB1 showed the most TCR associations and HLA-C the fewest in a later analysis, as rates varied by HLA locus.

The V gene end was trimmed by 6 bases and the J gene end by 2 bases; junction bases not matched to a gene: 9. Germline CDR1 SNHLY, CDR2 FYNNEI. CDR3 length: 16 amino acids. What was sequenced was PBMCs. The V and J genes are TRBV2 and TRBJ2-1, with 8 bases matching TRBD2. The TCR originated in a woman aged 40 to 50 in good health and CMV-seropositive. CDR3 residues: CASRAPGLGAYNEQFF. The DNA for the CDR3 is TGTGCCAGCAGAGCCCCGGGACTAGGGGCCTACAATGAGCAGTTCTTC.